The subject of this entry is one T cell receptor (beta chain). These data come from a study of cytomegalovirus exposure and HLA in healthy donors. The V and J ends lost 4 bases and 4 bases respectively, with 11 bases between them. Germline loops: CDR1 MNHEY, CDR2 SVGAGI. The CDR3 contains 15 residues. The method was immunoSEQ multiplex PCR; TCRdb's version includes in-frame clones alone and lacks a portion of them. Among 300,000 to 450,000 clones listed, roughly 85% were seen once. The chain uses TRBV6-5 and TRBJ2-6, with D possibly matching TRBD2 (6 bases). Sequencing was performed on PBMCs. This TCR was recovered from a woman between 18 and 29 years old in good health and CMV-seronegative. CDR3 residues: CASSLGGPGANVLTF. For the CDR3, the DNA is TGTGCCAGCAGTTTGGGGGGACCCGGGGCCAACGTCCTGACTTTC.